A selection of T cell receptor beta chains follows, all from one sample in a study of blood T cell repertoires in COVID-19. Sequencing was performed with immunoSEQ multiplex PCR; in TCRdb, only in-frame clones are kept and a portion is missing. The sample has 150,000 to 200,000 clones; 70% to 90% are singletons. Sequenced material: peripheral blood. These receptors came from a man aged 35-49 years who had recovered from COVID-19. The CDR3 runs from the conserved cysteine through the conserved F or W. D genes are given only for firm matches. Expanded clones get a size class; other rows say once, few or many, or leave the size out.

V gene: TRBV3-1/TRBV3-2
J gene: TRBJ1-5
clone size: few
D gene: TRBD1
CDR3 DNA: TGTGCCAGCAGCCGTGGGACAGGGGACTTCGGGCCCCAGCATTTT
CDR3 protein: CASSRGTGDFGPQHF

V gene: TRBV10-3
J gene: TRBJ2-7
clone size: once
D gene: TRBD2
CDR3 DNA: TGTGCCATCAGTGGAACTAGCGGCGAGCAGTACTTC
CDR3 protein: CAISGTSGEQYF

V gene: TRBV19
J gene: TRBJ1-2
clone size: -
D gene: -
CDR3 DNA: TGTGCCAGTAGGGGGGGAAATGGCTACACCTTC
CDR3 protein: CASRGGNGYTF

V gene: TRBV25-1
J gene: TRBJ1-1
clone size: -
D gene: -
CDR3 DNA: TGTGCCAGTTCCGACGACAGCATGAACACTGAAGCTTTCTTT
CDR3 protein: CASSDDSMNTEAFF

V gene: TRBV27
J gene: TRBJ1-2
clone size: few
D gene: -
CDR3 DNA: TGTGCCAGCAGTACTATGGACAGCTATGGCTACACCTTC
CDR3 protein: CASSTMDSYGYTF

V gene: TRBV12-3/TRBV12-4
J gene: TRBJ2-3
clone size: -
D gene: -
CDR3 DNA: TGTGCCAGCAGCCGGGGGACCCCCCGAGGGCAGTATTTT
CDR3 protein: CASSRGTPRGQYF

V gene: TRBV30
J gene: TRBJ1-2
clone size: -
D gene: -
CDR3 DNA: TGTGCCTGGAACGAGATCATGGCGGGTGGCTACACCTTC
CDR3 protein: CAWNEIMAGGYTF

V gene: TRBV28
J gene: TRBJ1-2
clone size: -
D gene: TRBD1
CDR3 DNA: TGTGCCAGCAACCCCGGGACAGGGGTTCAGGGCTACACCTTC
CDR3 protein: CASNPGTGVQGYTF

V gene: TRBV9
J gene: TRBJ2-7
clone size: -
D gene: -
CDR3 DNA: TGTGCCAGCAGCGGCGGCTCACAGGGCACCTACGAGCAGTACTTC
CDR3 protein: CASSGGSQGTYEQYF

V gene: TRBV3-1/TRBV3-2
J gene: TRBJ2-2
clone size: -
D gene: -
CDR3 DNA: TGTGCCAGCAGCCATCCACGGGATCTTAGCCGGCGGGCCGGGGAGCTGTTTTTT
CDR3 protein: CASSHPRDLSRRAGELFF

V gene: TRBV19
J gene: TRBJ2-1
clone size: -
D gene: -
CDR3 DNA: TGTGCCAGTAGTTATCGAGGAGATGAGCAGTTCTTC
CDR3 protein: CASSYRGDEQFF

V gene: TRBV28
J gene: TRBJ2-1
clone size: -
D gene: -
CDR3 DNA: TGTGCCAGCAAGGACGGCGGGACCAACAATGAGCAGTTCTTC
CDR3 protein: CASKDGGTNNEQFF

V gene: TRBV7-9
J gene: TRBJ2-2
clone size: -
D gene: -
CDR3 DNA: TGTGCCAGCAGCTTAGTACTCGGGGAGCTGTTTTTT
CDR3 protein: CASSLVLGELFF

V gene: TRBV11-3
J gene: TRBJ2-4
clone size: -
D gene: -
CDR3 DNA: TGTGCCAGCAGCAAAGACATTCTAGCCAAAAACATTCAGTACTTC
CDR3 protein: CASSKDILAKNIQYF

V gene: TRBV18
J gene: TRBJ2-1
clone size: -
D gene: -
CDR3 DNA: TGTGCCAGCTCACCCGTGGGCTTCAGCTCCTACAATGAGCAGTTCTTC
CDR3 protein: CASSPVGFSSYNEQFF

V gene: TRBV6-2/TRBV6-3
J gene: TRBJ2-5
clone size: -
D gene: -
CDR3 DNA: TGTGCCAGCAGTTACTCTACAGGGCCAGAGACCCAGTACTTC
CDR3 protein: CASSYSTGPETQYF

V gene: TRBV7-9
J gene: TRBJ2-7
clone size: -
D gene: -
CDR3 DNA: TGTGCCAGCTTCGCTAGCGCAACCTACGAGCAGTACTTC
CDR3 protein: CASFASATYEQYF

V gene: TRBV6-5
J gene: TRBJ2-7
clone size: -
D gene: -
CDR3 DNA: TGTGCCAGCAGTTTCTTGGCCGACAGTAACTACGAGCAGTACTTC
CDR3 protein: CASSFLADSNYEQYF

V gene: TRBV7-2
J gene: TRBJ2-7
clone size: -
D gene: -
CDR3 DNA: TGTGCCAGCAGCTTAGGGGACTCTAGCGACGTGCAGTACTTC
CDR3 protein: CASSLGDSSDVQYF

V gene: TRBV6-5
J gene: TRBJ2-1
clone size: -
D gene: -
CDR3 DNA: TGTGCCAGCACCACTCCTGAGCAGTTCTTC
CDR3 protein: CASTTPEQFF

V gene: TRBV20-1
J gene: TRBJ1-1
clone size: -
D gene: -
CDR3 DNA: TGCAGGGCTTCGGTCACTGAAGCTTTCTTT
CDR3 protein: CRASVTEAFF

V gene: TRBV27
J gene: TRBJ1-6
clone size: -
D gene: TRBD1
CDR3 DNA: TGTGCCAGCAGTTTAGGGAGGACAGGGGATTCACCCCTCCACTTT
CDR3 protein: CASSLGRTGDSPLHF

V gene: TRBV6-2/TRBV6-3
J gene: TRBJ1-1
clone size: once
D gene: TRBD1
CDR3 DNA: TGTGCCAGCAGCCGGGACAGGGTGAACACTGAAGCTTTCTTT
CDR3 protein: CASSRDRVNTEAFF

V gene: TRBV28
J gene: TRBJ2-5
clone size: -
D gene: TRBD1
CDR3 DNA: TGTGCCAGCAGAAAAGGACAGGGGGCGATTTGGGAGACCCAGTACTTC
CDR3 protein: CASRKGQGAIWETQYF

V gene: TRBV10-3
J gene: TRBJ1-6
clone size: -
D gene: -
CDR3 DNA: TGTGCCATCAGTGATATCGGGGAATCAACCCTCCACTTT
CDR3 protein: CAISDIGESTLHF

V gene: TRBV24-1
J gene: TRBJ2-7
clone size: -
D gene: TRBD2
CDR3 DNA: TGTGCCACCAGTGTCGGGACTAGCGGGACCTACGAGCAGTACTTC
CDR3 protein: CATSVGTSGTYEQYF

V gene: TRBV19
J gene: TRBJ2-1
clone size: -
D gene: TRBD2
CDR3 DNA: TGTGCCAGTAGTATAGTCCCCGGGACTAGGATACACAATGAGCAGTTCTTC
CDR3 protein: CASSIVPGTRIHNEQFF

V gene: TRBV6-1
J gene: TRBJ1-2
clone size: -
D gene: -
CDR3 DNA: TGTGCCAGCAGTGAACGGCCAGGGGAGGGAGGCTACACCTTC
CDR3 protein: CASSERPGEGGYTF

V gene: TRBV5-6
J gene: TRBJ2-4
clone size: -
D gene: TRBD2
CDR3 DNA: TGTGCCAGCAGCTTTCTAGCGGTAAACATTCAGTACTTC
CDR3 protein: CASSFLAVNIQYF

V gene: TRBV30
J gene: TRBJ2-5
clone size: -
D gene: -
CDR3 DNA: TGTGCCTGGAGACGAGAGGACATTCGGGAGACCCAGTACTTC
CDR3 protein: CAWRREDIRETQYF

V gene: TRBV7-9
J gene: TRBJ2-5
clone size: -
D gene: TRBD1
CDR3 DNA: TGTGCCAGCAGCGCACCGGGACAGGGGGCCCAAGAGACCCAGTACTTC
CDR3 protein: CASSAPGQGAQETQYF

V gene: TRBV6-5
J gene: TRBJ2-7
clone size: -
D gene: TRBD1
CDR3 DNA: TGTGTCAGCGGGACAGGGCCCTACGAGCAGTACTTC
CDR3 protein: CVSGTGPYEQYF

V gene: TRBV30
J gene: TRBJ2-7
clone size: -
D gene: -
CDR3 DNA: TGTGCCTGGGGCAGGGTCGACGAGCAGTACTTC
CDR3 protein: CAWGRVDEQYF

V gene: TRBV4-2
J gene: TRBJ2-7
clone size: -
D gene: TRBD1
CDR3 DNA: TGTGCCAGCAGCCAAGGGGACAGCTACGAGCAGTACTTC
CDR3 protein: CASSQGDSYEQYF

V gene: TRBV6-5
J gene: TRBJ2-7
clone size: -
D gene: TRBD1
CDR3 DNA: TGTGCCAGCAGCATCAGGGGGCCCGGTATGGAGCAGTACTTC
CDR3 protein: CASSIRGPGMEQYF